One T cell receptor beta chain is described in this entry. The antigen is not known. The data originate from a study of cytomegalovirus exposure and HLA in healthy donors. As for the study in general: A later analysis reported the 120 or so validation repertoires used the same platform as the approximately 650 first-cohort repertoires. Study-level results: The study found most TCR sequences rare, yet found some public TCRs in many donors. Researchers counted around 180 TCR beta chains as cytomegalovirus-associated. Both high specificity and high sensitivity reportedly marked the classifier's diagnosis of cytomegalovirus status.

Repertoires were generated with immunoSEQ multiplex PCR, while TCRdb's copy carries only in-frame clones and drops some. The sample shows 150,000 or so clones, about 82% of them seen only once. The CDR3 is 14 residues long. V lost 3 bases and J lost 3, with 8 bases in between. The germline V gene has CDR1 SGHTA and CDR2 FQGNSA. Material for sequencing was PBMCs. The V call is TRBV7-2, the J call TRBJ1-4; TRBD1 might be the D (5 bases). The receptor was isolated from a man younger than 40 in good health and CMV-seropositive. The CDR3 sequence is CASSFQGSNEKLFF. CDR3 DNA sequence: TGTGCCAGCAGCTTCCAGGGTTCTAATGAAAAACTGTTTTTT.